There are many counts of the clone carrying this TCR beta chain. Looked up from germline, CDR1 is ENHRY and CDR2 is SYGVKD. V dropped 8 bases and J dropped 4 bases, with 9 bases sitting between them. The CDR3 has 12 amino acids. The data stem from a study of tumor-infiltrating lymphocytes in primary liver carcinoma. Looking at the study overall: The cohort included men and women aged 30 to 69 years.

A primer in the constant region served to generate TCR beta cDNA from approximately 460 ng of total RNA. TCR beta libraries came from three nested multiplex PCR rounds using slightly modified ARM-PCR. The first two PCR rounds, around 11 cycles each, used TRBV1-TRBV30 forward primers and a C-beta reverse primer. Each CDR3 protein is one row after TCRdb ran MiXCR on the multiplex PCR reads. The sample records around 210,000 distinct CDR3 sequences, roughly two thirds being singletons. The blood RNA (from unsorted whole blood) was obtained, and germline DNA was also extracted. No treatment had been given to the patients, who were chronically infected with HBV. Before surgery, approximately 4.3 milliliters of EDTA blood were taken.

The gene calls are TRBV10-3 and TRBJ1-5; no clear D gene. The sequenced sample consisted of peripheral blood. The TCR comes from a woman aged 55-69 years with primary liver carcinoma and hepatitis B virus infection. CDR3 bases: TGTGCCATCTCGACGACAAATCAGCCCCAGCATTTT. Translating gives CAISTTNQPQHF.